The next 21 T cell receptor beta chains were all read from a single sample in a study of OX40 agonist ivuxolimab in advanced cancers. Assay used: immunoSEQ multiplex PCR; TCRdb lists only in-frame clones, some missing. This sample carries fewer than 85,000 clones, 60% to 80% of them seen once, and the ten largest clones take 5% to 6.5%. This sample comprised CD4+ or CD8+ T cells sorted from blood, obtained in a trial of the OX40 agonist ivuxolimab. The receptors stem from an adult with an advanced solid tumor such as melanoma, head and neck, liver or kidney cancer.

V gene TRBV18 combines with J gene TRBJ2-6; no clear D gene. The CDR3 runs to 18 residues. Trimming pared 1 base from V and 1 base from J, leaving 14 bases between. The germline V gene has CDR1 KGHSH and CDR2 LQKENI. CDR3 residues: CASSPQKIVQSGANVLTF. CDR3 sequence (DNA): TGTGCCAGCTCACCACAGAAAATTGTACAGTCTGGGGCCAACGTCCTGACTTTC.

The chain employs TRBV7-3 and TRBJ2-7, with a possible D match to TRBD1 (5 bases). Between the trimmed V and J ends, which lost 5 bases and 2 bases, there was a span of 19 bases. CDR1 and CDR2 (germline): SGHTA, FQGTGA. The CDR3 contains 16 residues. In DNA form, the CDR3 reads TGTGCCAGCAGCCCTGGTGGGGCAGGGTCCACCTACGAGCAGTACTTC. Protein sequence: CASSPGGAGSTYEQYF.

Only a few counts were recorded for this clone. The chain recombines TRBV11-2 with TRBJ2-1; no reliable D call. CDR3 length equals 14 residues. CDR1 is SGHAT and CDR2 is FQNNGV in the germline V gene. V gave up 5 bases and J gave up 6 bases, with 14 bases separating them. CDR3 nucleotides: TGTGCCAGCAGCCACGACCCGAGTGGCAATGAGCAGTTCTTC. Protein product: CASSHDPSGNEQFF. The full variable domain, its missing parts supplied by reference TRBV11-2 and TRBJ2-1, is EAGVAQSPRYKIIEKRQSVAFWCNPISGHATLYWYQQILGQGPKLLIQFQNNGVVDDSQLPKDRFSAERLKGVDSTLKIQPAKLEDSAVYLCASSHDPSGNEQFFGPGTRLTVL.

The chain employs TRBV25-1 and TRBJ1-4, with TRBD1 as a possible D gene (6 bases). The CDR3 contains 18 residues. Trimming took off 2 bases at V and 5 bases at J, with 21 bases between the two ends. CDR1 MGHDK and CDR2 SYGVNS come from the germline V gene. The CDR3 nucleotides are TGTGCCAGCAGTGAACCCGCGGACAGTTTCGGTTGGAATGAAAAACTGTTTTTT. Translation: CASSEPADSFGWNEKLFF.

The chain combines TRBV5-1 with TRBJ2-1, with 9 nucleotides matching TRBD1. The CDR3 is 16 amino acids. Trimming cost V 5 bases and J 5 bases; bases outside gene matches: 11. The germline V gene has CDR1 SGHRS and CDR2 YFSETQ. The CDR3 coding sequence is TGCGCCAGCAGACTAAACGTGGGACAGGGAAACAATGAGCAGTTCTTC. It yields the protein CASRLNVGQGNNEQFF.

The V call is TRBV11-2, the J call TRBJ1-3; TRBD1 matches at 7 bases. Germline assignment: CDR1 SGHAT and CDR2 FQNNGV. V lost 1 base to trimming and J lost 0 bases; unmatched junction nucleotides: 12. The CDR3 sequence is 19 residues long. CDR3 nucleotides: TGTGCCAGCAGCTTAGTGGCGGACGCCGGGACAGCCTCTGGAAACACCATATATTTT. Its protein product is CASSLVADAGTASGNTIYF. Together with reference TRBV11-2 and TRBJ1-3, the CDR3 gives the full variable domain: EAGVAQSPRYKIIEKRQSVAFWCNPISGHATLYWYQQILGQGPKLLIQFQNNGVVDDSQLPKDRFSAERLKGVDSTLKIQPAKLEDSAVYLCASSLVADAGTASGNTIYFGEGSWLTVV.

V gene TRBV5-1 combines with J gene TRBJ1-2; 7 bases match TRBD1. V was pared by 2 bases and J by 2 bases, with 3 bases of the junction left unmatched. Per germline, CDR1 SGHRS and CDR2 YFSETQ. The CDR3 has 14 amino acids. CDR3 protein: CASSFGRGNYGYTF. CDR3 DNA sequence: TGCGCCAGCAGCTTTGGCAGGGGGAACTATGGCTACACCTTC.

This clone was counted a few times. V is TRBV27 and J is TRBJ1-5; D not certain. The CDR3 is 15 residues long. The germline V gene encodes CDR1 MNHEY and CDR2 SMNVEV (reference sequence). V lost 0 bases and J lost 6, with 12 bases in between. The CDR3 region is CASSLSVRRGQPQHF. The CDR3 DNA is TGTGCCAGCAGTTTATCGGTTCGCCGGGGTCAGCCCCAGCATTTT.

This clone came up a few times. V usage is TRBV5-1 and J usage is TRBJ2-7, with TRBD2 matching 15 bases. The CDR3 has 16 amino acids. CDR1 is SGHRS and CDR2 is YFSETQ in the germline V gene. The junction had 4 bases not matched to a gene; V was cut back by 1 base and J by 5 bases. The CDR3 sequence: CASSLYWTSGRDEQYF. CDR3 bases: TGCGCCAGCAGCTTGTACTGGACTAGCGGGAGGGACGAGCAGTACTTC.

This chain uses TRBV6-5 with TRBJ1-4; 10 bases agree with TRBD1. Per germline, CDR1 MNHEY and CDR2 SVGAGI. CDR3 size: 15 residues. Trimming at V came to 5 bases and at J to 8 bases, leaving 8 bases not matched to a gene. The CDR3 nucleotides are TGTGCCAGCAGTAACCGACAGGGGGCGGGAGAAAAACTGTTTTTT. Amino acid sequence: CASSNRQGAGEKLFF.

This chain links TRBV7-4 with TRBJ2-5; 9 bases match TRBD2. The germline V gene has CDR1 SGHVT and CDR2 SQSDAQ. The CDR3 contains 16 residues. J was trimmed by 0 bases and V by 5 bases; bases with no gene match: 7. CDR3 sequence (DNA): TGTGCCAGCAGCCCCCGACTAGCGGACAACCAAGAGACCCAGTACTTC. This sequence encodes CASSPRLADNQETQYF.

The genes are TRBV13 and TRBJ2-5; D not certain. Germline V gives CDR1 PRHDT, CDR2 FYEKMQ (reference sequence). This CDR3 is built from 11 residues. The V end lost 3 bases, the J end lost 4 bases, and 3 bases lay between the germline ends. Written as DNA, the CDR3 is TGTGCCAGCAGCTTTGGAGAGACCCAGTACTTC. Translating gives CASSFGETQYF.

This rearrangement joins TRBV5-4 to TRBJ2-3, with TRBD2 identical over 10 bases. Germline V gene lookup returns CDR1 SGHNT and CDR2 YYREEE (reference sequence). V dropped 5 bases and J dropped 1; count of bases not matched to a gene: 4. The CDR3 contains 15 residues. DNA of the CDR3: TGTGCCAGCAGTCCCAGCGGGGGGGGCACAGATACGCAGTATTTT. This translates into CASSPSGGGTDTQYF.

The chain couples TRBV28 to TRBJ2-5; 7 bases line up with TRBD1. Trimming took 7 bases from V and 4 from J; bases not matched to a gene: 12. Germline V gene lookup returns CDR1 MDHEN and CDR2 SYDVKM. The CDR3 covers 15 residues. The CDR3 loop reads CASTTWGTAPETQYF. CDR3 bases: TGTGCCAGCACCACATGGGGGACAGCCCCAGAGACCCAGTACTTC. The full variable domain, its missing parts supplied by reference TRBV28 and TRBJ2-5, is DVKVTQSSRYLVKRTGEKVFLECVQDMDHENMFWYRQDPGLGLRLIYFSYDVKMKEKGDIPEGYSVSREKKERFSLILESASTNQTSMYLCASTTWGTAPETQYFGPGTRLLVL.

The rearrangement links TRBV7-2 to TRBJ2-3; TRBD1 matches at 8 bases. CDR3 length: 17 residues. The germline V gene has CDR1 SGHTA and CDR2 FQGNSA. The ends lost 6 bases at V and 0 bases at J; junction bases unmatched: 11. CDR3 in DNA: TGTGCCAGCAGATTACAGGGGGTGGGTTTTAGCACAGATACGCAGTATTTT. The encoded protein is CASRLQGVGFSTDTQYF.

The CDR3 bases are TGCGCCAGCAGCCCCCAGGCAAATTCACCCCTCCACTTT. Translation: CASSPQANSPLHF. This chain joins TRBV4-1 and TRBJ1-6; D ambiguous. This CDR3 has 13 amino acids. V lost 4 bases and J 7 bases, leaving 8 bases between the germline ends. Germline assignment: CDR1 MGHRA and CDR2 YSYEKL.

The chain recombines TRBV19 with TRBJ2-2, with D tentatively TRBD1 (6 bases). The CDR3 extends over 14 amino acids. Germline-derived CDR1 and CDR2 are LNHDA and SQIVND (reference sequence). V lost 7 bases, J lost 4 bases, and 13 bases lay in between. CDR3 DNA: TGTGCCAGTACCACGAGGGGGATCACCGGGGAGCTGTTTTTT. Its protein is CASTTRGITGELFF.

This clone was picked up one time. This chain joins TRBV30 and TRBJ2-3; D uncertain. Germline loops: CDR1 GTSNPN, CDR2 SVGIG (reference sequence). V was pared by 0 bases and J by 5 bases, with 12 bases between. The CDR3 totals 14 residues. CDR3 bases: TGTGCCTGGAGTGTAGGGCAGGAGCTAGATACGCAGTATTTT. Residues: CAWSVGQELDTQYF.

This clone was observed a handful of times. The sample holds other DNA sequences that translate to the same CDR3. The chain has TRBV5-6 and TRBJ2-7; D might be TRBD1 (6 bases). Germline V gene data show CDR1 as SGHDT and CDR2 as YYEEEE. CDR3 length equals 12 residues. V lost 2 bases and J 7 bases, leaving 10 bases between the germline ends. The CDR3 protein is CASSFTGREQYF. The DNA of the CDR3 is TGTGCCAGCAGCTTCACAGGGCGGGAGCAGTACTTC.

The chain recombines TRBV6-5 with TRBJ2-1; D is undetermined. Trimming took off 1 base at V and 4 bases at J, with 8 bases between the two ends. The CDR3 runs 14 residues. Germline V gene lookup returns CDR1 MNHEY and CDR2 SVGAGI. In DNA, the CDR3 is TGTGCCAGCAGTTACTACGGCGCGTACAATGAGCAGTTCTTC. Translation gives CASSYYGAYNEQFF.

V is TRBV19 and J is TRBJ2-3, with D hard to call. V gave up 3 bases and J gave up 1 base, with 14 bases separating them. The CDR3 contains 16 residues. Germline lookup yields CDR1 LNHDA and CDR2 SQIVND (reference sequence). The CDR3 protein is CASSIRRGSGTDTQYF. The CDR3 DNA sequence: TGTGCCAGTAGTATCCGACGCGGTTCCGGCACAGATACGCAGTATTTT.